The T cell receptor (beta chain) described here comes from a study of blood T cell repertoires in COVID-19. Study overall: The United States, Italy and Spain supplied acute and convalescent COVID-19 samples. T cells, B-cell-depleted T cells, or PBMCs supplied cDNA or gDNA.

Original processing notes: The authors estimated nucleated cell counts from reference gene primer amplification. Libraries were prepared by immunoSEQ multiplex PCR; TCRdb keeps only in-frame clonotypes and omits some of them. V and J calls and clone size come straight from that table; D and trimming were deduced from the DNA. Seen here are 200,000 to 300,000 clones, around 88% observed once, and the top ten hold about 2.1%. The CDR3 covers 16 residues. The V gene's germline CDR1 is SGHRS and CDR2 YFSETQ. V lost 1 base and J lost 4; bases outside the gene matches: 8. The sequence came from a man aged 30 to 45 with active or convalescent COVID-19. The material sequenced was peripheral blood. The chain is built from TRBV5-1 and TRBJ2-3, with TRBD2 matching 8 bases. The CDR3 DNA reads TGCGCCAGCAGCTTGTCGAGCGGGGGTTTCGCAGATACGCAGTATTTT. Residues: CASSLSSGGFADTQYF.